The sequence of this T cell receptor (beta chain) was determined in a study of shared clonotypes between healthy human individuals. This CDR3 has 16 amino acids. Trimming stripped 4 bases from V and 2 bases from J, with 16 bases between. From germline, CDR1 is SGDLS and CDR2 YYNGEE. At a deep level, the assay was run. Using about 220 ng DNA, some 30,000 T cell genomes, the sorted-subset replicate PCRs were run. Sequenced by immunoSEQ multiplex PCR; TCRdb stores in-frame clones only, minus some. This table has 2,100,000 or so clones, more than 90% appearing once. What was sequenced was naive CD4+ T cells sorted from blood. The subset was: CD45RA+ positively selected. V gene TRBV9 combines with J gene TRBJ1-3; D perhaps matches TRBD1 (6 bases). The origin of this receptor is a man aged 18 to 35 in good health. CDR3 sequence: CASSQGQTSTGNTIYF. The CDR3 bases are TGTGCCAGCAGCCAAGGACAGACGTCCACTGGAAACACCATATATTTT.